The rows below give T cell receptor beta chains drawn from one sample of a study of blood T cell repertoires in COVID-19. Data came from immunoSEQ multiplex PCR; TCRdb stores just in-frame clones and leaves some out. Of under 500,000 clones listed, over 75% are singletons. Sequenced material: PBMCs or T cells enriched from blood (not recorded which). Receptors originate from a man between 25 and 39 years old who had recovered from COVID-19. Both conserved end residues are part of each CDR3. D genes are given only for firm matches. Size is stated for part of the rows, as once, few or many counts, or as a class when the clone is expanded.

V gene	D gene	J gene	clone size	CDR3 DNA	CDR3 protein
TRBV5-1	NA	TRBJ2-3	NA	TGCGCCAGCAGCTTTCAGGAACCAGATACGCAGTATTTT	CASSFQEPDTQYF
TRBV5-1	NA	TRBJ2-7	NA	TGCGCCAGCAGCGTGGGGTCAGGGAACGCCTACGAGCAGTACTTC	CASSVGSGNAYEQYF
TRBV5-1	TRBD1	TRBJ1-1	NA	TGCGCCAGCAGCTCCGATACAGGGGGCGATGTTGAAGCTTTCTTT	CASSSDTGGDVEAFF
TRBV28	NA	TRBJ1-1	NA	TGTGCCAGCAGCCTTTTATCTCGAATTTCGGACACTGAAGCTTTCTTT	CASSLLSRISDTEAFF
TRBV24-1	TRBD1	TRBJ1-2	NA	TGTGCCACCAGTGATTCGACAGGGGAGTACTATGGCTACACCTTC	CATSDSTGEYYGYTF
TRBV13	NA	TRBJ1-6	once	TGTGCCAGCAGCTTAGCCCCAGGATATAATTCACCCCTCCACTTT	CASSLAPGYNSPLHF
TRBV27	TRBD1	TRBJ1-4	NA	TGTGCCAGCAGAAATCCGGGACAGGGAAGTGAAAAACTGTTTTTT	CASRNPGQGSEKLFF
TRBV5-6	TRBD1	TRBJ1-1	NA	TGTGCCAGCAGCTGGGGACAGGAAAACACTGAAGCTTTCTTT	CASSWGQENTEAFF
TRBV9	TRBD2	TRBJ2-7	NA	TGTGCCAGCAGCGTAGGAAGGACTAGCGGGAGGGCCGAAGAGCAGTACTTC	CASSVGRTSGRAEEQYF
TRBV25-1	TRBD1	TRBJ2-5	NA	TGTGCCAGCAGTGAGACAGGGGTCCAAGAGACCCAGTACTTC	CASSETGVQETQYF
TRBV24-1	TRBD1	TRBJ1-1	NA	TGTGCCACCGCGACAGGGGGAGCTGATGAAGCTTTCTTT	CATATGGADEAFF
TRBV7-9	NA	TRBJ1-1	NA	TGTGCCAGCAGCTTAAACTCGAACACTGAAGCTTTCTTT	CASSLNSNTEAFF
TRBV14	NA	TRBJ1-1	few	TGTGCCAGCAGCCAAGCAAACGACAGGAACACTGAAGCTTTCTTT	CASSQANDRNTEAFF
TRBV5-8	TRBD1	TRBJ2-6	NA	TGTGCCAGCGAGTTGGGACAGAAATTTGCTGGGGCCAACGTCCTGACTTTC	CASELGQKFAGANVLTF
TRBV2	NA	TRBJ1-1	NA	TGTGCCAGCAGTGAACTACGGAACAGGCAGTCTCAAAACACTGAAGCTTTCTTT	CASSELRNRQSQNTEAFF
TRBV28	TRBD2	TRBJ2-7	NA	TGTGCCAGCAGTTTCCCGACCCCCGCTAGCGGGGATTTTTACGAGCAGTACTTC	CASSFPTPASGDFYEQYF
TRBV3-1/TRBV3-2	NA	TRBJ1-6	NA	TGTGCCAGCAGCCAAGGGGACACTCATAATTCACCCCTCCACTTT	CASSQGDTHNSPLHF
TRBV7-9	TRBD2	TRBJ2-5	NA	TGTGCCAGCGGCCTACTAGCGGGGCTGGAGACCCAGTACTTC	CASGLLAGLETQYF
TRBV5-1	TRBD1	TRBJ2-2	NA	TGCGCCAGCAGCGCAGGGGGTTATAACGCCGGGGAGCTGTTTTTT	CASSAGGYNAGELFF
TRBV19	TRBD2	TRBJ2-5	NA	TGTGCCAGTAGTCGTTTCGCGGGAGCGGGTCAAGAGACCCAGTACTTC	CASSRFAGAGQETQYF
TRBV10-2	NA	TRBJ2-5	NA	TGCGCCAGCTTATCTTCAGACAGGGAGGTCGAGACCCAGTACTTC	CASLSSDREVETQYF
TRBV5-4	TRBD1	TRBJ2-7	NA	TGTGCCAGCAGCTTGAACAGGGGAATCGACGAGCAGTACTTC	CASSLNRGIDEQYF
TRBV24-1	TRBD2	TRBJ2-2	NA	TGTGCCACCAGTGACACACTAGCGGGAGTCACCGGGGAGCTGTTTTTT	CATSDTLAGVTGELFF
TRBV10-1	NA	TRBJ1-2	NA	TGCGCCAGCAATGGCCGCTACACCTTC	CASNGRYTF
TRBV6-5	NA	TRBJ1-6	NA	TGTGCCAGCAGAGACAGGAGCTCCTATAATTCACCCCTCCACTTT	CASRDRSSYNSPLHF
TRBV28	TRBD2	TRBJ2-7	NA	TGTGCCAGCAGTCCGCCTAGCGGGAGGTACGAGCAGTACTTC	CASSPPSGRYEQYF
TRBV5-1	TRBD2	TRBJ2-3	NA	TGCGCCAGCAGAGCGGGAGGGTTTGGCACAGATACGCAGTATTTT	CASRAGGFGTDTQYF
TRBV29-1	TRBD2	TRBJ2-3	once	TGCAGCGTCCTAGGACTAGCGGCCTACACAGATACGCAGTATTTT	CSVLGLAAYTDTQYF
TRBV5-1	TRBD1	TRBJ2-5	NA	TGCGCCAGCAGCCCCTCGGACAGGGCAAGAGAGACCCAGTACTTC	CASSPSDRARETQYF
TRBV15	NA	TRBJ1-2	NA	TGTGCCACCAGCAAACCGGGACAACGAACCTATGGCTACACCTTC	CATSKPGQRTYGYTF